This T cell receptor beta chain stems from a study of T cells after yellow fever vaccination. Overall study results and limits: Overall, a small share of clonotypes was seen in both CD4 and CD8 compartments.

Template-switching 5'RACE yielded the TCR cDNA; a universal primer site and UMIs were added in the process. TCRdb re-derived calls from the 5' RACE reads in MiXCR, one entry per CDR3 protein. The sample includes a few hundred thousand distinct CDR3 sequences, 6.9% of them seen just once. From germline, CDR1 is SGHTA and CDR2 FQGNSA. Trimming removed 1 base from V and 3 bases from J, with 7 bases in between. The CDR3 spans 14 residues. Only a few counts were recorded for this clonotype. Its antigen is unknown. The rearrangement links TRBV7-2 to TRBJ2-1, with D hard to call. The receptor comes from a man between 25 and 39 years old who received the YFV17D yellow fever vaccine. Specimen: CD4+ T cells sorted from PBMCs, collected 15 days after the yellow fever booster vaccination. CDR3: CASSLEGYYNEQFF. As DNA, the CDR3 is TGTGCCAGCAGCTTAGAAGGGTACTACAATGAGCAGTTCTTC.